This is a list of T cell receptor beta chains from one sample in a study of radiotherapy plus CTLA-4 blockade in lung cancer. Only in-frame clones appear in the TCRdb table, and some are missing; sequencing was by immunoSEQ multiplex PCR. The sample gives about 98,000 clones, around 86% of which show up once; about 3.5% is in the top ten. The sample was peripheral blood, taken from a patient treated with radiotherapy plus ipilimumab. Receptors were obtained from a human donor with non-small cell lung cancer who had a partial response to radiotherapy plus ipilimumab. Each CDR3 is given without its conserved first and last residue. Rows may omit the clone size; those that give it use once, few, many or a size class.

J	V	size	CDR3
TRBJ2-5	TRBV5-1	few	ASSLAGGNQETQY
TRBJ2-1	TRBV11-1	NA	ASSYRQGPYNEQF
TRBJ1-5	TRBV28	NA	ASSLSILSRSQH
TRBJ2-1	TRBV6-1	NA	ASSRDRPHYNEQF
TRBJ2-7	TRBV18	many	ASSPVAGGTGEQY
TRBJ2-7	TRBV30	NA	AFSGTGYDEQY
TRBJ1-2	TRBV5-6	NA	ASSLDRTYGYT
TRBJ1-1	TRBV28	NA	ASRVHHEAF
TRBJ2-7	TRBV7-6	NA	ASSPNRGYEQY
TRBJ2-5	TRBV2	NA	ASSAGPGGSETQY
TRBJ1-2	TRBV28	NA	ASRKGGAGGYT
TRBJ1-1	TRBV4-1	once	ASSQDRRSRGEAF
TRBJ1-5	TRBV7-4	NA	ASSLRDRECSNQPQH
TRBJ1-2	TRBV6-1	NA	ASSEGGQGSYGYT
TRBJ1-1	TRBV5-1	NA	ASSLFGVNTEAF
TRBJ1-5	TRBV30	NA	AWSLSGTAVFSNQPQH
TRBJ1-2	TRBV28	NA	ASSLRGGITNYGYT
TRBJ1-1	TRBV5-6	few	ASSSMNTEAF
TRBJ2-7	TRBV28	NA	ASTTRARGFYEQY
TRBJ2-6	TRBV27	NA	ASRHIGGTGNSGANVLT
TRBJ1-5	TRBV2	few	ASSERQAFSNQPQH
TRBJ2-3	TRBV28	NA	ASIYTTGLGPDTQY
TRBJ2-7	TRBV4-1	NA	ASSFQTSGSYEQY
TRBJ1-1	TRBV6-1	NA	ASSRDRGDTEAF
TRBJ1-6	TRBV7-3	few	ASSADSAYNSPLH
TRBJ1-1	TRBV5-5	once	ASSYALEANTEAF
TRBJ1-1	TRBV6-1	once	ASSEARVSEAF
TRBJ2-1	TRBV9	NA	ASSAPSGGSYNEQF
TRBJ1-2	TRBV5-1	NA	ASSLASEGGYGYT
TRBJ2-1	TRBV11-3	NA	ASSPRVRTVHEQF
TRBJ2-1	TRBV6-4	NA	ASSDEREGRGFEQF
TRBJ1-2	TRBV11-2	NA	ASSLLDGNYGYI
TRBJ1-2	TRBV30	NA	AWSTPGQYNYGYT
TRBJ1-1	TRBV7-2	NA	ATRGRSLNTEAF
TRBJ2-2	TRBV18	NA	ASSPPLAGGSVTGELF
TRBJ2-1	TRBV2	NA	ASRAGTGVGYNEQF
NA	TRBV6-1	NA	ASSELYEQY
TRBJ1-1	TRBV28	few	ASSRGGMNTEAF
TRBJ2-1	TRBV10-2	NA	ASDVGLAGVSEQF
TRBJ1-5	TRBV30	NA	AWSPYSNQPQH
TRBJ2-1	TRBV4-2	NA	ASSPQSGRANEQF
TRBJ1-4	TRBV10-3	NA	AISPGLTTNEKLF
TRBJ2-1	TRBV10-3	NA	AISDREGEQF